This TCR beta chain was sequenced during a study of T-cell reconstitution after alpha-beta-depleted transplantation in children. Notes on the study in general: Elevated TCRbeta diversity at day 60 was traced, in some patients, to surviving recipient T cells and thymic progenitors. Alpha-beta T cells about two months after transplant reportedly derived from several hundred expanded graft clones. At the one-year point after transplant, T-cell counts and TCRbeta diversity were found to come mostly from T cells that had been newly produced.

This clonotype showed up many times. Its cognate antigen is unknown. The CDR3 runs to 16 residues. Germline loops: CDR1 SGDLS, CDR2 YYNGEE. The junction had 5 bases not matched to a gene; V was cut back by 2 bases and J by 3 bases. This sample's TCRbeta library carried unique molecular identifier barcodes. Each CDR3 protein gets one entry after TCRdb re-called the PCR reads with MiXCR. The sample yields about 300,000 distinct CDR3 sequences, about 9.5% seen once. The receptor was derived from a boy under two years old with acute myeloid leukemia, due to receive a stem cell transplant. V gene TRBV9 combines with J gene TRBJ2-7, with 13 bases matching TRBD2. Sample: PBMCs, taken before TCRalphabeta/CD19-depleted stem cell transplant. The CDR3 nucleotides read TGTGCCAGCAGCGTCGCCGGGACTAGCGGGATCTACGAGCAGTACTTC. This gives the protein CASSVAGTSGIYEQYF.